The present TCR beta chain was sequenced within a study of T cell changes during pregnancy in multiple sclerosis. The protocol was immunoSEQ multiplex PCR, while the TCRdb copy is restricted to in-frame clones and leaves out a portion. Altogether about 53,000 clones are present, roughly nine tenths being singletons, with the ten largest covering approximately 3%. V was trimmed by 1 base and J by 2 bases, leaving 12 bases between them. This CDR3 has 16 amino acids. Germline CDR1 SGHVS, CDR2 FQNEAQ. This material consisted of CD8+ T cells from peripheral blood mononuclear cells, taken before pregnancy. The TCR was taken from a female donor with multiple sclerosis, enrolled in a pregnancy study. The J gene is TRBJ1-3, the V gene TRBV7-8, with D tentatively TRBD1 (6 bases). CDR3 sequence reads: CASSLVWGLAGNTIYF. CDR3 coding DNA: TGTGCCAGCAGCTTAGTGTGGGGGCTGGCTGGAAACACCATATATTTT.